These 19 T cell receptor beta chains came from one sample sequenced in a study of T cells in lung cancer brain metastases. The method was immunoSEQ multiplex PCR; TCRdb's version includes in-frame clones alone and lacks a portion of them. Seen here are about 6,700 clones, roughly 85% observed once, and the top ten hold 4% to 6%. Sequencing was done on a sample of tumor tissue from the primary lung tumor. The receptors were gathered from a man aged 45-65 years with non-small cell lung cancer.

The chain carries TRBV4-1 and TRBJ1-2; possible D gene TRBD1, 5 bases. This CDR3 is 14 amino acids long. The V end was cut by 5 bases, the J end by 7 bases, with 17 bases between. Germline V CDR1 and CDR2: MGHRA, YSYEKL. The CDR3 reads CASSNRWDPFGYTF. The DNA for the CDR3 is TGCGCCAGCAGCAACAGGTGGGATCCCTTTGGCTACACCTTC.

This clone has only one observation. This sequence joins TRBV5-5 and TRBJ1-4; TRBD1 agrees at 9 bases. After removal of 5 bases from V and 7 bases from J, the junction contained 12 bases not matched to a gene. This CDR3 is built from 16 residues. Germline-derived CDR1 and CDR2 are SGHKS and YYEKEE (reference sequence). DNA of the CDR3: TGTGCCAGCAGGCTGGGACAGGGAAACGTACGTGAAAAACTGTTTTTT. Its protein is CASRLGQGNVREKLFF.

The rearrangement uses TRBV6-5 and TRBJ2-5; D is tentatively TRBD1 or TRBD2 (5 bases each). Germline CDR1 MNHEY, CDR2 SVGAGI. This CDR3 spans 16 amino acids. Between the trimmed V and J ends, which lost 2 bases and 5 bases, there was a span of 18 bases. This CDR3 reads CASSYRGAGEGETQYF. The DNA of the CDR3 is TGTGCCAGCAGTTACCGGGGCGCCGGGGAAGGGGAGACCCAGTACTTC.

The V gene is TRBV18, the J gene TRBJ1-1, with D uncertain. Trimming removed 2 bases from V and 0 bases from J, with 7 bases in between. This CDR3 contains 14 residues. Germline lookup yields CDR1 KGHSH and CDR2 LQKENI. CDR3: CASSPGALNTEAFF. The CDR3, as DNA: TGTGCCAGCTCACCAGGAGCCTTGAACACTGAAGCTTTCTTT.

This clone occurred a few times. The chain has TRBV4-1 and TRBJ1-3; 9 bases match TRBD1. Germline V lookup: CDR1 MGHRA, CDR2 YSYEKL. After removal of 4 bases from V and 4 bases from J, the junction contained 11 bases not matched to a gene. The CDR3 sequence is 17 residues long. In DNA, the CDR3 is TGCGCCAGCAGCCTAACCGATGGGACAGGGTCCGGAAACACCATATATTTT. Translation: CASSLTDGTGSGNTIYF.

This chain joins TRBV5-1 and TRBJ2-7, with a weak D call TRBD2 (5 bases). Germline CDR1 is SGHRS and CDR2 is YFSETQ. This CDR3 region has 14 residues. V was clipped by 4 bases and J by 3 bases, with 14 bases between them. In DNA form, the CDR3 reads TGCGCCAGCAGCCAGGACTCGGGCTACTACGAGCAGTACTTC. It specifies CASSQDSGYYEQYF.

The rearrangement uses TRBV27 and TRBJ1-4, with no clear D. CDR1 is MNHEY and CDR2 is SMNVEV in the germline V gene (reference sequence). The V end was cut by 8 bases, the J end by 4 bases, with 14 bases between. This CDR3 contains 14 residues. The CDR3 spells CASGEDGVNEKLFF. The CDR3 DNA reads as TGTGCCAGCGGGGAAGACGGGGTTAATGAAAAACTGTTTTTT.

This chain joins TRBV19 and TRBJ1-2, with TRBD1 as a possible D gene (6 bases). V was trimmed by 8 bases and J by 2 bases, leaving 18 bases between them. From germline, CDR1 is LNHDA and CDR2 SQIVND (reference sequence). There are 15 residues in the CDR3. The CDR3 reads CASAWGGGTNYGYTF. The CDR3 nucleotides read TGTGCCAGTGCTTGGGGAGGGGGAACGAACTATGGCTACACCTTC.

There are a few counts of this clone. This rearrangement joins TRBV30 to TRBJ2-3; D is uncertain. There are 14 residues in the CDR3. Trimming took off 2 bases at V and 1 base at J, with 10 bases between the two ends. Per the germline V gene, CDR1 is GTSNPN and CDR2 is SVGIG (reference sequence). CDR3 sequence: CAWSQGVGTDTQYF. Written as DNA, the CDR3 is TGTGCCTGGAGTCAAGGTGTGGGCACAGATACGCAGTATTTT.

The V and J genes are TRBV5-8 and TRBJ2-3; TRBD2 matches at 9 bases. The germline CDR1 and CDR2 sequences are SGHTS and YDEGEE. This CDR3 comprises 18 residues. V dropped 2 bases and J dropped 0; count of bases not matched to a gene: 10. This CDR3 reads CASSFLAGVATSTDTQYF. DNA of the CDR3: TGTGCCAGCAGCTTTTTAGCGGGGGTTGCCACTAGCACAGATACGCAGTATTTT.

The CDR3: CASSLSDPGVGSPLHF. In nucleotides, the CDR3 is TGCGCCAGCAGCTTGTCTGACCCGGGCGTGGGTTCACCCCTCCACTTT. The chain links TRBV5-1 to TRBJ1-6; D is ambiguous. The V end was cut by 1 base, the J end by 9 bases, with 17 bases between. The CDR3 loop spans 16 amino acids. CDR1 is SGHRS and CDR2 is YFSETQ in the germline V gene.

The chain joins TRBV4-1 to TRBJ1-5; a weak D match, TRBD1 (5 bases). Germline V gene sequence: CDR1 MGHRA, CDR2 YSYEKL. V gave up 2 bases and J gave up 3 bases, with 11 bases separating them. The CDR3 is 15 residues long. The CDR3 protein is CASSQSGGANQPQHF. CDR3 bases: TGCGCCAGCAGCCAAAGTGGAGGGGCCAATCAGCCCCAGCATTTT.

This clone is judged medium-sized. The J gene is TRBJ2-3, the V gene TRBV4-1; a possible D gene is TRBD1 (5 bases). CDR1 and CDR2 (germline): MGHRA, YSYEKL. Trimming left V 4 bases short and J 3 bases short, with 17 bases between. The CDR3 consists of 16 residues. This CDR3 is CASSRTPDSSTDTQYF. CDR3 in DNA: TGCGCCAGCAGCCGTACCCCCGACAGTTCGACAGATACGCAGTATTTT.

CDR3 sequence reads: CASSFLGVTDTQYF. CDR3 in DNA: TGTGCCAGCAGCTTCCTCGGGGTCACAGATACGCAGTATTTT. V and J are TRBV11-1 and TRBJ2-3; perhaps TRBD2 as D (5 bases). There are 14 residues in the CDR3. The germline V and J ends were trimmed by 3 bases and 2 bases, with 9 bases remaining between them. Germline V gene sequence: CDR1 SGHAT, CDR2 FQDESV (reference sequence).

The rearrangement links TRBV18 to TRBJ2-7, with unresolved D. Deletions cut 0 bases from V and 4 bases from J, with 10 bases between. Looked up from germline, CDR1 is KGHSH and CDR2 is LQKENI. The CDR3 consists of 14 residues. The CDR3 DNA reads TGTGCCAGCTCACCACCGAGTCAAAGTTACGAGCAGTACTTC. It codes for CASSPPSQSYEQYF.

About this clone itself: Within the sample, other DNA sequences also encode this same CDR3. The V and J genes are TRBV29-1 and TRBJ2-1, with 8 bases fitting TRBD1. The CDR3 extends over 14 amino acids. CDR1 is SQVTM, CDR2 ANQGSEA, per germline. V lost 4 bases to trimming and J lost 6 bases; unmatched junction nucleotides: 8. Here the CDR3 reads CSVVGTGVSNEQFF. The CDR3 region has the DNA TGCAGCGTTGTCGGGACAGGTGTAAGCAATGAGCAGTTCTTC.

In its sample, this clone is large. The rearrangement joins TRBV4-1 to TRBJ1-1; D is undetermined. Germline V CDR1 and CDR2: MGHRA, YSYEKL. The CDR3 totals 13 residues. V gave up 3 bases and J gave up 2 bases, with 7 bases separating them. In DNA form, the CDR3 reads TGCGCCAGCAGCCAGGTCGGAAACACTGAAGCTTTCTTT. As protein: CASSQVGNTEAFF.

The V call is TRBV7-9, the J call TRBJ2-7, with no clear D. CDR1 and CDR2 from the germline V gene are SEHNR and FQNEAQ (reference sequence). The CDR3 extends over 12 amino acids. V dropped 1 base and J dropped 1 base, with 2 bases sitting between them. The CDR3 is CASSLVSYEQYF. The CDR3 DNA reads TGTGCCAGCAGCTTAGTTTCCTACGAGCAGTACTTC.

The chain uses TRBV7-6 and TRBJ2-2; tentative D call: TRBD2 (6 bases). Trimming took 7 bases from V and 6 from J, leaving 15 bases between them. Looked up from germline, CDR1 is SGHVS and CDR2 is FNYEAQ. The CDR3 runs 14 residues. The CDR3 sequence: CASNPVAGSGELFF. For the CDR3, the DNA is TGTGCCAGCAACCCCGTGGCGGGGTCCGGGGAGCTGTTTTTT.